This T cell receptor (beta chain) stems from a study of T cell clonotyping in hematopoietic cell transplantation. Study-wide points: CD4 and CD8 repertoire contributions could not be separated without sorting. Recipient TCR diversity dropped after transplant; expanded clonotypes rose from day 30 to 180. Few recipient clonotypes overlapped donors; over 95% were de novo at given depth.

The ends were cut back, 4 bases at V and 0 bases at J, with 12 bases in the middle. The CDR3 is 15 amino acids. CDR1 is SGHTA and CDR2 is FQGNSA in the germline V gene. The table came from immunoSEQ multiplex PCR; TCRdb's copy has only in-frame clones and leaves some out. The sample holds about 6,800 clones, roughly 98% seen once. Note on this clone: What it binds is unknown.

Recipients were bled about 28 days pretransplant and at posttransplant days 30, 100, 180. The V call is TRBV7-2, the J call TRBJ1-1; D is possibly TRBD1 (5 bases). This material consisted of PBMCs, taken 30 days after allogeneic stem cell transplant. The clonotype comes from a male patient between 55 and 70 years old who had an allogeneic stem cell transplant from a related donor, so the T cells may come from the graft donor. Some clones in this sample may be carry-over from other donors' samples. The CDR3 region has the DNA TGTGCCAGCAGCTCGCAGGGTGGCATGAACACTGAAGCTTTCTTT. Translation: CASSSQGGMNTEAFF.